The rows below give T cell receptor beta chains drawn from one sample of a study of low-dose radiotherapy and immunotherapy resistance in tumors. Via MiXCR, TCRdb re-called the reads, giving one row per CDR3 protein. The repertoire holds fewer than 110,000 distinct CDR3 sequences, with less than 25% as singletons. The sample consisted of PBMCs, taken after low-dose radiotherapy plus immunotherapy. Source of these receptors: a male donor with prostate cancer. Both conserved end residues are trimmed from each CDR3. The D gene is left open where the match is weak.

j_call d_call v_call cdr3_aa
TRBJ2-7 TRBD1 TRBV5-1 ASSPDEGQGYEQY
TRBJ2-7 . TRBV5-1 ASSLATDEQY
TRBJ2-7 . TRBV30 AWSQRLGRVSYEQY
TRBJ2-2 TRBD2 TRBV20-1 SARDSASGGAGELF
TRBJ1-2 . TRBV29-1 SVEASNYGYT
TRBJ1-2 . TRBV6-5 ASSYGLSGYGYT
TRBJ2-7 TRBD2 TRBV20-1 SALLAGPYEQY
TRBJ2-4 . TRBV29-1 SVETGGIQY
TRBJ2-1 TRBD2 TRBV13 ASSKRSGGRGHEQF
TRBJ2-3 . TRBV5-5 ASSPGGPRGDTQY
TRBJ2-2 . TRBV7-8 ASSLLDRSNTGELF